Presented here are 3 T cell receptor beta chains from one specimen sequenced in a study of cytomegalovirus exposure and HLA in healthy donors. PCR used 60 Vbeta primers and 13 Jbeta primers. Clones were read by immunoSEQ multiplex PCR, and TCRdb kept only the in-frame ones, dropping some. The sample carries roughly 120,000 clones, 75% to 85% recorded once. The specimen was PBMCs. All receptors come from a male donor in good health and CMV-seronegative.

CDR3 in amino acids: CASSDRGMTYNSPLHF. The CDR3 region has the DNA TGTGCCAGCAGTGATAGGGGGATGACCTATAATTCACCCCTCCACTTT. The chain uses TRBV2 and TRBJ1-6; maybe TRBD1 (6 bases). Germline CDR1 is SNHLY and CDR2 is FYNNEI. This CDR3 has 16 amino acids. Trimming removed 3 bases at V and 2 bases at J, with 11 bases between. Full variable domain (rest looked up from reference TRBV2 and TRBJ1-6): EPEVTQTPSHQVTQMGQEVILRCVPISNHLYFYWYRQILGQKVEFLVSFYNNEISEKSEIFDDQFSVERPDGSNFTLKIRSTKLEDSAMYFCASSDRGMTYNSPLHFGNGTRLTVT.

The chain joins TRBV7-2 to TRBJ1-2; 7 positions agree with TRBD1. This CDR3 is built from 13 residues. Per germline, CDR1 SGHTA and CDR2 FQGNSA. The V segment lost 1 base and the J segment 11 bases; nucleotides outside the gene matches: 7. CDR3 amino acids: CASSLEGAIGYTF. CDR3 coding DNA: TGTGCCAGCAGCTTAGAGGGGGCTATAGGTTACACCTTC. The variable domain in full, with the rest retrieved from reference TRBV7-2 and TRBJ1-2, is GAGVSQSPSNKVTEKGKDVELRCDPISGHTALYWYRQSLGQGLEFLIYFQGNSAPDKSGLPSDRFSAERTGGSVSTLTIQRTQQEDSAVYLCASSLEGAIGYTFGSGTRLTVV.

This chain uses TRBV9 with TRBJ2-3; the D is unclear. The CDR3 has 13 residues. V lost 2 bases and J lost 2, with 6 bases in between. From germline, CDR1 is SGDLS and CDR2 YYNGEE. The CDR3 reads CASSVPFTDTQYF. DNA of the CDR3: TGTGCCAGCAGCGTTCCCTTCACAGATACGCAGTATTTT.